These 23 T cell receptor beta chains share one sample of origin, sequenced in a study of OX40 agonist ivuxolimab in advanced cancers. The library relied on the immunoSEQ multiplex PCR assay. TCRdb's version of the immuneACCESS table is confined to in-frame rearrangements and falls short of the full clone set. An unresolved V gene accounts for under half of the shortfall where checked; the remainder is of unknown origin. The sample yields about 91,000 clones; approximately 80% were counted once. The leading ten clones occupy roughly 1.1% of the sample. The starting material was CD4+ or CD8+ T cells sorted from blood, obtained in a trial of the OX40 agonist ivuxolimab. Every receptor here comes from an adult with an advanced solid tumor such as melanoma, head and neck, liver or kidney cancer.

The chain combines TRBV28 with TRBJ2-3; 10 bases map to TRBD1. The CDR3 sequence is 16 residues long. Germline-derived CDR1 and CDR2 are MDHEN and SYDVKM. The V segment lost 3 bases and the J segment 1 base; nucleotides outside the gene matches: 4. The CDR3 DNA reads as TGTGCCAGCAGTTTTCTGACAGGGGGCCGCACAGATACGCAGTATTTT. Its protein product is CASSFLTGGRTDTQYF.

The J gene is TRBJ2-3, the V gene TRBV7-2; the D gene is possibly TRBD1 (6 bases). The germline V gene encodes CDR1 SGHTA and CDR2 FQGNSA. V was cut by 3 bases and J by 4 bases, with 14 bases left in between. This CDR3 region has 15 residues. As DNA, the CDR3 is TGTGCCAGCAGCTTCGCGCGAGCAGGGGCAGATACGCAGTATTTT. Protein product: CASSFARAGADTQYF.

The chain uses TRBV27 and TRBJ2-1, with a tentative D call TRBD1 (5 bases). V was clipped by 4 bases and J by 2 bases, with 9 bases between them. CDR1 is MNHEY, CDR2 SMNVEV, per germline (reference sequence). The CDR3 runs to 14 residues. The DNA for the CDR3 is TGTGCCAGCAGTTACAGGAGCCCCTACAATGAGCAGTTCTTC. Amino acids: CASSYRSPYNEQFF.

The chain is built from TRBV30 and TRBJ2-7; D might be TRBD1 (7 bases). V was shortened by 5 bases and J by 2 bases, with 13 bases between the two germline ends. The CDR3 is made up of 13 amino acids. Germline assignment: CDR1 GTSNPN and CDR2 SVGIG (reference sequence). The CDR3: CAWGRGTAYEQYF. The CDR3 nucleotides are TGTGCCTGGGGCCGCGGGACAGCCTACGAGCAGTACTTC.

This chain links TRBV7-2 with TRBJ1-1, with TRBD1 identical over 9 bases. Trimming removed 6 bases from V and 5 bases from J; junction bases left unmatched: 13. The CDR3 sequence is 16 residues long. Germline V lookup: CDR1 SGHTA, CDR2 FQGNSA. The CDR3, as DNA: TGTGCCAGCAGTTCCACAGGGGGCCCTCGCTCTACTGAAGCTTTCTTT. Its translation: CASSSTGGPRSTEAFF.

V and J are TRBV6-5 and TRBJ1-1, with unresolved D. The CDR3 has 11 residues. Trimming left V 5 bases short and J 7 bases short, with 8 bases between. Germline V gene lookup returns CDR1 MNHEY and CDR2 SVGAGI. DNA of the CDR3: TGTGCCAGCAGTGAAAAGGGTGAAGCTTTCTTT. Translated: CASSEKGEAFF.

This chain uses TRBV5-4 with TRBJ2-3, with 8 bases aligning to TRBD2. From germline, CDR1 is SGHNT and CDR2 YYREEE (reference sequence). Unmatched junction bases numbered 9, after V lost 4 bases and J lost 2 bases. The CDR3 consists of 16 residues. CDR3 in DNA: TGTGCCAGCAGCAGAAAACTAGCGGAGCACACAGATACGCAGTATTTT. This gives the protein CASSRKLAEHTDTQYF.

This chain connects TRBV25-1 to TRBJ2-3, with 11 bases that match TRBD2. Germline V CDR1 and CDR2: MGHDK, SYGVNS. V lost 8 bases to trimming and J lost 5 bases; unmatched junction nucleotides: 12. The CDR3 is 16 residues long. CDR3 in amino acids: CASSQTSGAKGDTQYF. As DNA, the CDR3 is TGTGCCAGCTCTCAGACTAGCGGGGCTAAGGGAGATACGCAGTATTTT.

The J gene is TRBJ1-1, the V gene TRBV12-5; a weak D match, TRBD1 (6 bases). Trimming left V 8 bases short and J 5 bases short, with 15 bases between. The CDR3 runs to 13 residues. Germline CDR1 LGHNT, CDR2 FRNRAP. Here the CDR3 DNA reads TGTGCTAGTTTCGGGGGCGCGGATACTGAAGCTTTCTTT. Translated: CASFGGADTEAFF. Based on the CDR3 plus reference TRBV12-5 and TRBJ1-1, the full variable domain is DARVTQTPRHKVTEMGQEVTMRCQPILGHNTVFWYRQTMMQGLELLAYFRNRAPLDDSGMPKDRFSAEMPDATLATLKIQPSEPRDSAVYFCASFGGADTEAFFGQGTRLTVV.

V and J are TRBV10-3 and TRBJ1-5; D not certain. Trimming stripped 2 bases from V and 5 bases from J, with 13 bases between. In germline, CDR1 is ENHRY, CDR2 SYGVKD. The CDR3 runs 15 residues. Written as DNA, the CDR3 is TGTGCCATCAGTGAGGGGTCTTCAAGGGATCAGCCCCAGCATTTT. Its protein product is CAISEGSSRDQPQHF.

The rearrangement uses TRBV14 and TRBJ2-1; TRBD1 aligns across 7 bases. Germline values: CDR1 SGHDN, CDR2 FVKESK. The V segment lost 2 bases and the J segment 7 bases; nucleotides outside the gene matches: 2. The CDR3 has 13 amino acids. CDR3 protein: CASSQKQGNEQFF. Written as DNA, the CDR3 is TGTGCCAGCAGCCAAAAACAGGGGAATGAGCAGTTCTTC.

The chain couples TRBV5-6 to TRBJ2-7; 7 bases match TRBD1. CDR3 length: 14 amino acids. CDR1 is SGHDT, CDR2 YYEEEE, per germline. Trimming removed 4 bases from V and 3 bases from J; junction bases left unmatched: 7. The DNA of the CDR3 is TGTGCCAGCAGCCCCGGGCAGGGGGTCTACGAGCAGTACTTC. Its translation is CASSPGQGVYEQYF.

This clone came up a few times. The chain has TRBV9 and TRBJ2-6; D may be TRBD1 (5 bases). Per germline, CDR1 SGDLS and CDR2 YYNGEE. This CDR3 is built from 14 residues. Trimming took 7 bases from V and 2 from J, leaving 10 bases between them. CDR3 amino acids: CASSRVTGANVLTF. The CDR3 nucleotides are TGTGCCAGCTCCAGGGTCACTGGGGCCAACGTCCTGACTTTC. Drawing the rest from reference TRBV9 and TRBJ2-6, the complete variable domain is DSGVTQTPKHLITATGQRVTLRCSPRSGDLSVYWYQQSLDQGLQFLIQYYNGEERAKGNILERFSAQQFPDLHSELNLSSLELGDSALYFCASSRVTGANVLTFGAGSRLTVL.

This clone was observed a few times. The chain employs TRBV6-6 and TRBJ1-1, with 8 bases fitting TRBD1. The V and J ends lost 7 bases and 4 bases, in that order; junction bases with no gene match: 5. CDR3 length equals 13 residues. The germline V gene has CDR1 MNHNY and CDR2 SVGAGI (reference sequence). Here the CDR3 reads CASTLTGGTEAFF. The CDR3 DNA is TGTGCCAGCACCCTTACAGGGGGCACTGAAGCTTTCTTT.

The chain combines TRBV30 with TRBJ1-5, with 7 bases identical to TRBD1. Germline trimming cut 0 bases from V and 4 bases from J; bases unmatched to any gene: 3. From germline, CDR1 is GTSNPN and CDR2 SVGIG (reference sequence). CDR3 length: 14 residues. The CDR3 region has the DNA TGTGCCTGGAGTGTCGGGACAGAGAATCAGCCCCAGCATTTT. The encoded protein is CAWSVGTENQPQHF.

The chain has TRBV6-5 and TRBJ2-5, with a weak D call TRBD2 (6 bases). Trimming removed 5 bases from V and 1 base from J, with 14 bases in between. Per germline, CDR1 MNHEY and CDR2 SVGAGI. The length of the CDR3 is 15 residues. The CDR3 DNA follows: TGTGCCAGCAGTCTGATGTCGGGGGTCCAAGAGACCCAGTACTTC. Translated: CASSLMSGVQETQYF.

The J gene is TRBJ2-5, the V gene TRBV20-1; D is perhaps TRBD2 (6 bases). Trimming shortened V by 5 bases and J by 5 bases, and 9 bases separated the two germline ends. The CDR3 covers 11 residues. Germline V gene sequence: CDR1 DFQATT, CDR2 SNEGSKA (reference sequence). The CDR3 protein is CSARGWETQYF. CDR3 nucleotides: TGCAGTGCTCGGGGGTGGGAGACCCAGTACTTC.

The chain is built from TRBV27 and TRBJ1-4, with D tentatively TRBD1 (5 bases). Germline CDR1 reads MNHEY; CDR2 reads SMNVEV (reference sequence). V lost 8 bases, J lost 8 bases, and 18 bases lay in between. The length of the CDR3 is 14 residues. The CDR3 DNA follows: TGTGCCAGCTCAGGACACGGGGTCGGAGAAAAACTGTTTTTT. Residues: CASSGHGVGEKLFF.

The rearrangement uses TRBV28 and TRBJ2-1; maybe TRBD2 (5 bases). Per germline, CDR1 MDHEN and CDR2 SYDVKM. Trimming took 3 bases from V and 11 from J, leaving 8 bases between them. CDR3 length: 11 amino acids. This CDR3 is CASSLRAQQFF. The DNA of the CDR3 is TGTGCCAGCAGTTTGCGGGCCCAGCAGTTCTTC.

This rearrangement joins TRBV28 to TRBJ1-3; D perhaps matches TRBD1 (5 bases). Trimming took 7 bases from V and 0 from J, leaving 13 bases between them. Germline CDR1 and CDR2: MDHEN and SYDVKM. The CDR3 has 15 residues. The CDR3 DNA sequence: TGTGCCAGCATTGGGGGGTCAAACTCTGGAAACACCATATATTTT. Translated, it gives CASIGGSNSGNTIYF.

The chain joins TRBV7-3 to TRBJ1-1; D possibly corresponds to TRBD1 (6 bases). The germline V and J ends were trimmed by 1 base and 0 bases, with 12 bases remaining between them. This CDR3 spans 16 amino acids. Germline loops: CDR1 SGHTA, CDR2 FQGTGA. The CDR3 DNA reads as TGTGCCAGCAGCTTAAACAGGGTTGGGATGAACACTGAAGCTTTCTTT. Translating it yields CASSLNRVGMNTEAFF.

The chain recombines TRBV27 with TRBJ1-1; D gene ambiguous. Per germline, CDR1 MNHEY and CDR2 SMNVEV (reference sequence). The CDR3 is made up of 15 amino acids. The germline V and J ends were trimmed by 3 bases and 1 base, with 12 bases remaining between them. This CDR3 reads CASSFGGRPNTEAFF. The CDR3 DNA sequence: TGTGCCAGCAGTTTCGGCGGCAGACCGAACACTGAAGCTTTCTTT.

This chain links TRBV18 with TRBJ2-3; TRBD1 matches 7 bases. This CDR3 is built from 15 residues. Germline V gene lookup returns CDR1 KGHSH and CDR2 LQKENI. V lost 3 bases and J lost 5; bases outside the gene matches: 8. CDR3 nucleotide sequence: TGTGCCAGCTCACCGTCGACAGGGTTGGAAGATACGCAGTATTTT. It codes for CASSPSTGLEDTQYF.